This T cell receptor beta chain was captured in a study of blood T cell repertoires in COVID-19. The ends lost 6 bases at V and 0 bases at J; junction bases unmatched: 4. CDR1 and CDR2 (germline): MDHEN, SYDVKM. This CDR3 has 16 residues. Profiled with immunoSEQ multiplex PCR; TCRdb holds only in-frame clones, not every one. The repertoire holds fewer than 200,000 clones, about 80% seen once, with more than 10% in the top ten. The chain links TRBV28 to TRBJ1-6, with TRBD1 identical over 8 bases. This TCR was recovered from a man in his forties or fifties who had recovered from COVID-19. What was sequenced was PBMCs or T cells enriched from blood (not recorded which). In nucleotides, the CDR3 is TGTGCCAGCAGACAGGACAGGGACTCCTATAATTCACCCCTCCACTTT. It codes for CASRQDRDSYNSPLHF.